This T cell receptor (beta chain) emerged from a study of blood T cell repertoires in COVID-19. About the research overall: Sites in the United States, Italy and Spain provided acute and convalescent COVID-19 samples. Sample material is recorded as cDNA or gDNA derived from T cells, B-cell-depleted T cells, or PBMCs.

Per the germline V gene, CDR1 is LNHDA and CDR2 is SQIVND (reference sequence). Trimming at V came to 7 bases and at J to 1 base, leaving 4 bases not matched to a gene. CDR3 length: 14 residues. Under the authors' procedure: Reference gene primer amplification gave nucleated cell count estimates. Only in-frame clones appear in the TCRdb table, and some are missing; sequencing was by immunoSEQ multiplex PCR. The DNA gave D and trimming, while V, J and clone size come from that table. The sample has 170,000 or so clones, 65% to 90% seen once; the top ten hold roughly 9.1%. This clone was recorded once. The clonotype comes from a man aged 45 to 65 with active or convalescent COVID-19. Specimen: peripheral blood. The chain has TRBV19 and TRBJ1-1; TRBD1 agrees at 9 bases. CDR3 DNA: TGTGCCAGTACCTTGGGACAGGGGAACACTGAAGCTTTCTTT. It encodes CASTLGQGNTEAFF. Full variable domain (remainder filled in from reference TRBV19 and TRBJ1-1): DGGITQSPKYLFRKEGQNVTLSCEQNLNHDAMYWYRQDPGQGLRLIYYSQIVNDFQKGDIAEGYSVSREKKESFPLTVTSAQKNPTAFYLCASTLGQGNTEAFFGQGTRLTVV.